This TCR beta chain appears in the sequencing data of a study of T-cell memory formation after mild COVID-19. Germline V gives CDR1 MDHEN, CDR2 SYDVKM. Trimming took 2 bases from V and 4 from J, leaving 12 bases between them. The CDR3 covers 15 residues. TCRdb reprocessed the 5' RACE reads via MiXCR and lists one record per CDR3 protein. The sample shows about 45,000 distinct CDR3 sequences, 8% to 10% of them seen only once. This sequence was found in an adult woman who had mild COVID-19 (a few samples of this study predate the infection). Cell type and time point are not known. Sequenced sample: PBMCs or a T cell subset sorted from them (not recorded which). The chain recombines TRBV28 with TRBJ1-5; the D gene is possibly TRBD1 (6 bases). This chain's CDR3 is CASSLTGARNQPQHF. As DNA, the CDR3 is TGTGCCAGCAGTTTAACGGGGGCGCGGAATCAGCCCCAGCATTTT.